This is a list of T cell receptor beta chains from one sample in a study of molecular identifiers for immune sequencing clone quantification. Each CDR3 protein is one row after TCRdb ran MiXCR on the PCR reads. This sample yields nearly 55,000 distinct CDR3 sequences, of which 36% are seen a single time; 3% to 4% belongs to the top ten. The specimen was naive CD8+ T cells from blood, with Jurkat cell RNA spiked in. These receptor sequences come from a human donor in good health. Some libraries in this study had Jurkat cell RNA spiked in. Each CDR3 is given with its conserved first and last residue. Fields, in order: D gene, clone size, CDR3 length, V gene, J gene, CDR3 protein, CDR3 DNA. D genes are given only for firm matches. Clone sizes are given selectively: once, few, many, or a class where the clone is expanded.

TRBD2	.	15	TRBV28	TRBJ2-1	CASSYRTSRRNEQFF	TGTGCCAGCAGTTACCGGACTAGCAGGCGCAATGAGCAGTTCTTC
.	many	13	TRBV9	TRBJ2-1	CASSEGTSDEQFF	TGTGCCAGCAGCGAAGGGACCTCTGATGAGCAGTTCTTC
.	many	13	TRBV6-2/TRBV6-3	TRBJ1-5	CASTTGVNQPQHF	TGTGCCAGCACCACCGGGGTGAATCAGCCCCAGCATTTT
.	many	14	TRBV28	TRBJ2-6	CASSPISGANVLTF	TGTGCCAGCAGTCCCATCTCTGGGGCCAACGTCCTGACTTTC
.	.	13	TRBV27	TRBJ1-5	CASSFAFNQPQHF	TGTGCCAGCAGTTTCGCCTTCAATCAGCCCCAGCATTTT
TRBD2	many	15	TRBV28	TRBJ2-7	CASSFIRHIAGVLYF	TGTGCCAGCAGTTTTATCCGTCACATAGCGGGAGTGCTGTACTTC
TRBD1	few	17	TRBV6-2/TRBV6-3	TRBJ1-5	CASSPTGGSFGNQPQHF	TGTGCCAGCAGCCCGACAGGGGGAAGTTTCGGAAATCAGCCCCAGCATTTT
.	many	15	TRBV9	TRBJ2-3	CASSEEEVRTDTQYF	TGTGCCAGCAGCGAGGAGGAGGTGCGCACAGATACGCAGTATTTT
TRBD1	many	15	TRBV20-1	TRBJ2-7	CSANLGRGRSSEQYF	TGCAGTGCTAATCTCGGCAGGGGGCGATCCTCCGAGCAGTACTTC
.	many	11	TRBV6-2/TRBV6-3	TRBJ2-4	CASRTGKFQYF	TGTGCCAGCAGAACGGGGAAGTTTCAGTACTTC
.	many	12	TRBV2	TRBJ1-5	CASSVLNQPQHF	TGTGCCAGCAGTGTCCTTAATCAGCCCCAGCATTTT
.	many	15	TRBV11-2	TRBJ2-7	CASSLGAGPTTREYF	TGTGCCAGCAGCCTGGGTGCGGGACCGACTACGAGGGAGTACTTC
.	many	9	TRBV27	TRBJ2-7	CASGTEQYF	TGTGCCAGCGGGACAGAGCAGTACTTC
.	.	17	TRBV7-8	TRBJ2-2	CASSFPPRQTNTGELFF	TGTGCCAGCAGCTTTCCGCCACGACAGACGAACACCGGGGAGCTGTTTTTT
.	.	17	TRBV6-2/TRBV6-3	TRBJ1-1	CASTYAESGIWSTEAFF	TGTGCCAGCACCTACGCAGAAAGCGGGATCTGGAGCACTGAAGCTTTCTTT
.	.	16	TRBV7-8	TRBJ1-1	CASSLKGAQMNTEAFF	TGTGCCAGCAGCTTAAAAGGCGCACAGATGAACACTGAAGCTTTCTTT
TRBD1	.	15	TRBV9	TRBJ2-2	CASSVGTGNTGELFF	TGTGCCAGCAGCGTAGGGACAGGGAACACCGGGGAGCTGTTTTTT
TRBD1	few	13	TRBV12-3/TRBV12-4	TRBJ2-5	CASKTGGVETQYF	TGTGCCAGCAAGACAGGGGGGGTGGAGACCCAGTACTTC
TRBD2	few	15	TRBV10-3	TRBJ2-3	CAISSLAGTTDTQYF	TGTGCCATCAGCTCTTTAGCGGGAACGACAGATACGCAGTATTTT
.	many	14	TRBV28	TRBJ2-3	CASSLISAPDTQYF	TGTGCCAGCAGTTTAATTAGTGCGCCAGATACGCAGTATTTT
TRBD2	many	11	TRBV6-2/TRBV6-3	TRBJ2-4	CASSLADIQYF	TGTGCCAGCAGCCTAGCGGACATTCAGTACTTC
TRBD2	.	15	TRBV4-3	TRBJ2-5	CASSRRLAVEETQYF	TGCGCCAGCAGCCGCAGACTAGCGGTGGAGGAGACCCAGTACTTC
.	.	13	TRBV5-6	TRBJ2-5	CASSLAQEETQYF	TGTGCCAGCAGCTTGGCTCAGGAAGAGACCCAGTACTTC
.	many	14	TRBV28	TRBJ2-5	CASSSIRGSETQYF	TGTGCCAGCAGTTCCATCAGGGGATCGGAGACCCAGTACTTC
TRBD2	.	15	TRBV28	TRBJ2-3	CASRTQRGVPVTQYF	TGTGCCAGCAGGACTCAGCGGGGGGTCCCAGTTACGCAGTATTTT
.	medium-sized	12	TRBV2	TRBJ2-2	CATDRDTGELFF	TGTGCCACTGATAGGGACACCGGGGAGCTGTTTTTT
.	.	15	TRBV7-6	TRBJ1-1	CASSPEPNWGTEAYF	TGTGCCAGCAGCCCCGAGCCAAACTGGGGGACTGAAGCTTACTTT
TRBD2	.	16	TRBV3-1	TRBJ2-2	CASDTGRGRNTGELFF	TGTGCCAGTGATACCGGTCGCGGGAGGAACACCGGGGAGCTGTTTTTT
.	.	15	TRBV6-2/TRBV6-3	TRBJ2-5	CASRPLRGAQETQYF	TGTGCCAGCAGGCCTCTCAGGGGAGCCCAAGAGACCCAGTACTTC